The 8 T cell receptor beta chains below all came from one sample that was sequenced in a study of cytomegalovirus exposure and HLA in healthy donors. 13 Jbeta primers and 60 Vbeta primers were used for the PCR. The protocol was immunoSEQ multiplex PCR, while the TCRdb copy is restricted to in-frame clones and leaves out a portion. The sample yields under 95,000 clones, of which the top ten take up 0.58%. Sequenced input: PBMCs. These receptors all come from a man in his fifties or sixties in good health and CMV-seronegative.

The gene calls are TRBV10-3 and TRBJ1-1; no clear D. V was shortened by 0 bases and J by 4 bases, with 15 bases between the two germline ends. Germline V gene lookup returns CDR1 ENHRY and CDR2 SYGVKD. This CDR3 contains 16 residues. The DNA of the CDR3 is TGTGCCATCAGTGAGTCCAATACACACGCGGGCACTGAAGCTTTCTTT. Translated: CAISESNTHAGTEAFF.

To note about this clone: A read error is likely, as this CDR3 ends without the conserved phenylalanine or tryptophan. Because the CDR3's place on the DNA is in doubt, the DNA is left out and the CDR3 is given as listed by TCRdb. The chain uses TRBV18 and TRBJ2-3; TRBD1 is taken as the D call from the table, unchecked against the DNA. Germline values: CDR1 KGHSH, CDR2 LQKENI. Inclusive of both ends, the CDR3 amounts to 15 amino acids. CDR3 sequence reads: CASSPRWGSTDTPLI.

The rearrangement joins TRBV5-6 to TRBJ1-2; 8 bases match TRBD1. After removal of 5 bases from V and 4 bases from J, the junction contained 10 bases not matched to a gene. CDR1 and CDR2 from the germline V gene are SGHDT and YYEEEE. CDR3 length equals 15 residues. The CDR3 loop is CASRWGQAGVYGYTF. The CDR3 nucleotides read TGTGCCAGCAGGTGGGGACAGGCAGGAGTCTATGGCTACACCTTC.

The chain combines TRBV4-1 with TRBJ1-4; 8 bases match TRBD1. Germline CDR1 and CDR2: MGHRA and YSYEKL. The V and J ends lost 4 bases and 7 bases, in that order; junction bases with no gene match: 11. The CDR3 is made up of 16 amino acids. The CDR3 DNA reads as TGCGCCAGCAGCCCCTCCGGCCAGGGGGCTGGTGAAAAACTGTTTTTT. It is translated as CASSPSGQGAGEKLFF.

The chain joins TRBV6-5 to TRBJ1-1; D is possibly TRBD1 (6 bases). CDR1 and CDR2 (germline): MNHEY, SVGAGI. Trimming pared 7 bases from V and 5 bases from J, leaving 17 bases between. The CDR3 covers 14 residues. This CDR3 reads CASNMGGAVTEAFF. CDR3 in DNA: TGTGCCAGCAACATGGGGGGGGCTGTGACTGAAGCTTTCTTT.

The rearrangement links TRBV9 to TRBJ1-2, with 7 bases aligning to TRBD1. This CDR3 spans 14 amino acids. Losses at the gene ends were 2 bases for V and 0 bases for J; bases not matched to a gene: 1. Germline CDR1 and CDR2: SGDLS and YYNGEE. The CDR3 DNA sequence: TGTGCCAGCAGCGTGGGACAGTCTAACTATGGCTACACCTTC. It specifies CASSVGQSNYGYTF.

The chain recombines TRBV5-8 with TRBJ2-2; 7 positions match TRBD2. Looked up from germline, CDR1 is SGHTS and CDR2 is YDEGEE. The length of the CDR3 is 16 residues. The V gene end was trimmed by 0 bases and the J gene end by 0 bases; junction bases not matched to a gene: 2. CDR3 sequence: CASSLVGGTNTGELFF. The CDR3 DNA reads TGTGCCAGCAGCTTGGTGGGGGGGACGAACACCGGGGAGCTGTTTTTT.

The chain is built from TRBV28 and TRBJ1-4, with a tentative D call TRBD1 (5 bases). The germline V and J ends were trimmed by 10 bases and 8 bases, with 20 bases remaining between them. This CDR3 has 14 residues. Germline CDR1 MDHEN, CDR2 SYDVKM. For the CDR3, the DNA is TGTGCCACTAAAGGACCGGGGGTTTGGGAAAAACTGTTTTTT. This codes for CATKGPGVWEKLFF.